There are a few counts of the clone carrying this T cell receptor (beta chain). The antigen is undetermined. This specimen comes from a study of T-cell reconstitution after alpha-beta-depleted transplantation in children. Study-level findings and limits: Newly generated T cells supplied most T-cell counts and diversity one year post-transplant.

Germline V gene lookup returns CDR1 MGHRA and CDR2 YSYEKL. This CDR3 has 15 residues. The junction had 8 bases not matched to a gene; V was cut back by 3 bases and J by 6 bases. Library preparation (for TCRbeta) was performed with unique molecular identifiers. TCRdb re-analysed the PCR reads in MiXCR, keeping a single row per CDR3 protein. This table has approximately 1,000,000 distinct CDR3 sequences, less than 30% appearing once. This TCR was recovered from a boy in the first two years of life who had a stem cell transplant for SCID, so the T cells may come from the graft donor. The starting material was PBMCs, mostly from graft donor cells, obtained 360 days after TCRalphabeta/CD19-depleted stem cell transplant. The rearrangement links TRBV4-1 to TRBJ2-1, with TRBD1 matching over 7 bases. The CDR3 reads CASSQTGIRLNEQFF. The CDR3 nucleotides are TGCGCCAGCAGCCAGACAGGGATAAGGCTCAATGAGCAGTTCTTC.